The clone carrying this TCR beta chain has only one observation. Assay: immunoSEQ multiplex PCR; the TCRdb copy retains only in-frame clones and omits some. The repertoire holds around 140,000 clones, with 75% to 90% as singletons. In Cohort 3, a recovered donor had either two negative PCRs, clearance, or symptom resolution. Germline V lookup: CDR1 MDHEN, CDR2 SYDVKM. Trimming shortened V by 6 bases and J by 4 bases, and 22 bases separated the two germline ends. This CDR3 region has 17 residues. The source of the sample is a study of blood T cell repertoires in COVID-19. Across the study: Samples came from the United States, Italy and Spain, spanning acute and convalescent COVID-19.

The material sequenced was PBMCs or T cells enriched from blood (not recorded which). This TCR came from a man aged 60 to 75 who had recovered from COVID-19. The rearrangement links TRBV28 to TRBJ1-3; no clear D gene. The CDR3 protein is CASSRNFIDLRGNTIYF. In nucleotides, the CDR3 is TGTGCCAGCAGCCGGAACTTTATTGACTTAAGGGGAAACACCATATATTTT.